The TCR beta chain under discussion was sequenced for a study of blood T cell repertoires in COVID-19. About the research overall: The cDNA or gDNA used as material had been derived from T cells, B-cell-depleted T cells, or PBMCs.

Germline V gene lookup returns CDR1 DFQATT and CDR2 SNEGSKA (reference sequence). The CDR3 extends over 14 amino acids. The ends were cut back, 3 bases at V and 5 bases at J, with 17 bases in the middle. Enrolled during active infection, Seattle patients were then followed longitudinally. Method: immunoSEQ multiplex PCR; TCRdb's copy keeps in-frame clones and lacks some. The sample contains about 210,000 clones, under 85% of which appear only once. The clonotype comes from an elderly woman with COVID-19, enrolled during active disease. This sequence joins TRBV20-1 and TRBJ2-7; tentatively, D is TRBD1 (6 bases). The sequenced sample was peripheral blood. CDR3 in amino acids: CSASFQGRLDEQYF. In DNA, the CDR3 is TGCAGTGCTAGTTTCCAGGGGCGGTTGGACGAGCAGTACTTC.